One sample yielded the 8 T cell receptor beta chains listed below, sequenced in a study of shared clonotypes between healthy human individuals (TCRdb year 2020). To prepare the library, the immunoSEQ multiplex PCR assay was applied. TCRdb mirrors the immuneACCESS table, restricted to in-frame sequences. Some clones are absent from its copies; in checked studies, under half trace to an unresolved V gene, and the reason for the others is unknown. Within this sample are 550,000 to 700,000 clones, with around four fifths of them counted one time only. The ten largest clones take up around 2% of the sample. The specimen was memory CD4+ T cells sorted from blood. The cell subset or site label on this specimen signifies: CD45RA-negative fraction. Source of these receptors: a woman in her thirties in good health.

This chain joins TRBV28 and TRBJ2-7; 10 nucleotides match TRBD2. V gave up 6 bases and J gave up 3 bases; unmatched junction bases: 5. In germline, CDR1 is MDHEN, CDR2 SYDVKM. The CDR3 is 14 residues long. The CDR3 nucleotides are TGTGCCAGCAGCCTAGGACTAGCGGTCTACGAGCAGTACTTC. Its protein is CASSLGLAVYEQYF. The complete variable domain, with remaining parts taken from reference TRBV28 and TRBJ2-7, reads DVKVTQSSRYLVKRTGEKVFLECVQDMDHENMFWYRQDPGLGLRLIYFSYDVKMKEKGDIPEGYSVSREKKERFSLILESASTNQTSMYLCASSLGLAVYEQYFGPGTRLTVT.

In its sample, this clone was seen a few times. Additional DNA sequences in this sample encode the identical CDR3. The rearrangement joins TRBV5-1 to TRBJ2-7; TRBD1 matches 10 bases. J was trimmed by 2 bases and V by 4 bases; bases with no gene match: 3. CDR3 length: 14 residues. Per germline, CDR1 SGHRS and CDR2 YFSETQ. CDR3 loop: CASSTGQGAYEQYF. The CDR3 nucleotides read TGCGCCAGCAGCACCGGACAGGGGGCCTACGAGCAGTACTTC.

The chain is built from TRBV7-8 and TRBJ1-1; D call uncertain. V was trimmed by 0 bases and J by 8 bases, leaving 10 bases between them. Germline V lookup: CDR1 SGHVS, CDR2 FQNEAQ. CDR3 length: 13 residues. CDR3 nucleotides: TGTGCCAGCAGCTTAGCTGCACACCCCGAAGCTTTCTTT. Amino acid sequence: CASSLAAHPEAFF.

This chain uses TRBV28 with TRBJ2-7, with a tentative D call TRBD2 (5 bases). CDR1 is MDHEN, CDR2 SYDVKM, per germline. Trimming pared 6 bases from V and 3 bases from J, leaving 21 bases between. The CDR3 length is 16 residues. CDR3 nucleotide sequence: TGTGCCAGCAGCCCACTGTTGGCGGGCCCGATCTACGAGCAGTACTTC. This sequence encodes CASSPLLAGPIYEQYF.

The CDR3 bases are TGTGCCAGTAACAGGGGTCCACTCCGTAATGAAAAACTGTTTTTT. Translated: CASNRGPLRNEKLFF. V gene TRBV28 combines with J gene TRBJ1-4, with 7 positions matching TRBD1. J was trimmed by 4 bases and V by 9 bases; bases with no gene match: 11. This CDR3 region has 15 residues. Germline V CDR1 and CDR2: MDHEN, SYDVKM.

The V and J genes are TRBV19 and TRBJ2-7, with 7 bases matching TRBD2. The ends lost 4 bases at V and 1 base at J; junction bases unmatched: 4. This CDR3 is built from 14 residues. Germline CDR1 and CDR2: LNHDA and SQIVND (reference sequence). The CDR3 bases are TGTGCCAGTAGTACAGCGGGGCCTTCCTACGAGCAGTACTTC. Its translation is CASSTAGPSYEQYF.

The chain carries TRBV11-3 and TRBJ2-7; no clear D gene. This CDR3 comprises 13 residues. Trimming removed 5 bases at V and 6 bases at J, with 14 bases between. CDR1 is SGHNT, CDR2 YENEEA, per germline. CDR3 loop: CASSTRPGGEQYF. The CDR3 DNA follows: TGTGCCAGCAGCACCCGTCCTGGCGGCGAGCAGTACTTC.

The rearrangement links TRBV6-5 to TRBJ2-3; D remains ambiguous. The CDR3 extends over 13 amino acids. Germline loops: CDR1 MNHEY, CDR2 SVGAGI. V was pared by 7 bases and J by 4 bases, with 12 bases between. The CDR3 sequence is CASNSGSPDTQYF. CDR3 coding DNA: TGTGCCAGCAATTCTGGGTCCCCAGATACGCAGTATTTT.